This T cell receptor beta chain was documented in a study of spatial heterogeneity in lung cancer. Study information: The donors, approximately 66 patients with untreated early-stage non-small cell lung cancer, provided the samples. More beta-chain than alpha-chain sequences were consistently detected.

Study-wide findings and caveats: Blood carried ubiquitous expanded tumor TCRs more at resection than follow-up.

Only a few counts were recorded for this clonotype. Its antigen remains unidentified. The time point denotes: blood at routine non-recurrence follow-up after resection. Unsorted tumor, nontumor lung tissue or cryopreserved PBMC supplied the whole RNA. Individual TCR cDNA molecules each bore their own unique molecular identifier. TCRdb used MiXCR to reprocess the 5' RACE reads, holding one entry per CDR3 protein. The data contain more than 95,000 distinct CDR3 sequences, 12% of them singletons. The sequencing here drew on PBMCs, taken at follow-up. The origin of this receptor is a male donor with early-stage non-small cell lung cancer.

CDR3 protein: CAISESNEQFF. CDR3 sequence (DNA): TGTGCCATCAGTGAATCCAATGAGCAGTTCTTC. The rearrangement links TRBV10-3 to TRBJ2-1; D not resolved. The CDR3 totals 11 residues. V was trimmed by 3 bases and J by 6 bases, leaving 3 bases between them. Germline lookup yields CDR1 ENHRY and CDR2 SYGVKD.